The 10 T cell receptor beta chains in this list originate from one sample, sequenced in a study of T cell clonotyping in hematopoietic cell transplantation. The table came from immunoSEQ multiplex PCR; TCRdb's copy has only in-frame clones and leaves some out. The repertoire consists of about 12,000 clones, with around 85% occurring once and the leading ten covering almost 6%. Specimen: PBMCs, collected 100 days after allogeneic stem cell transplant. These receptors were collected from a female patient between 40 and 55 years old who had an allogeneic stem cell transplant from a related donor, so T cells may come from the graft donor. Some clones in this sample may be carry-over from other donors' samples.

This chain links TRBV19 with TRBJ1-6, with D uncertain. CDR1 is LNHDA, CDR2 SQIVND, per germline (reference sequence). The ends were cut back, 3 bases at V and 2 bases at J, with 11 bases in the middle. The CDR3 is made up of 16 amino acids. For the CDR3, the DNA is TGTGCCAGTAGTATTGGCCAGGCCACCTATAATTCACCCCTCCACTTT. This translates into CASSIGQATYNSPLHF.

The V and J genes are TRBV5-1 and TRBJ1-2; 7 nucleotides line up with TRBD1. Germline CDR1 is SGHRS and CDR2 is YFSETQ. Losses at the gene ends were 4 bases for V and 8 bases for J; bases not matched to a gene: 14. The CDR3 is 15 amino acids. CDR3 sequence: CASSLAQTGVRGYTF. For the CDR3, the DNA is TGCGCCAGCAGCCTTGCCCAAACAGGGGTCAGAGGCTACACCTTC.

The chain joins TRBV30 to TRBJ1-1; no clear D. Trimming removed 1 base from V and 7 bases from J, with 16 bases in between. The CDR3 contains 14 residues. In germline, CDR1 is GTSNPN, CDR2 SVGIG (reference sequence). DNA of the CDR3: TGTGCCTGGAGTGCCGAGTCATTCCAGAGTGAAGCTTTCTTT. Residues: CAWSAESFQSEAFF.

V gene TRBV11-3 combines with J gene TRBJ2-7; D is unclear. Trimming left V 1 base short and J 7 bases short, with 11 bases between. Germline values: CDR1 SGHNT, CDR2 YENEEA. The CDR3 runs to 13 residues. As DNA, the CDR3 is TGTGCCAGCAGCTTAGTCATCGCCCCGGAGCAGTACTTC. It yields the protein CASSLVIAPEQYF.

The chain carries TRBV7-2 and TRBJ2-1, with 11 bases lining up with TRBD2. CDR3 length: 15 residues. J lost 9 bases, V lost 2 bases, and 6 bases had no gene match. Per germline, CDR1 SGHTA and CDR2 FQGNSA. CDR3 nucleotide sequence: TGTGCCAGCAGCTTAAAAGTAGCGGGAGGGGGTGAGCAGTTCTTC. This codes for CASSLKVAGGGEQFF.

In DNA form, the CDR3 reads TGTGCCAGCAGCTTAGATCAGGACGGAGATTCACCCCTCCACTTT. Its translation is CASSLDQDGDSPLHF. This chain joins TRBV11-2 and TRBJ1-6; D is ambiguous. The CDR3 extends over 15 amino acids. The V end lost 0 bases, the J end lost 8 bases, and 11 bases lay between the germline ends. In germline, CDR1 is SGHAT, CDR2 FQNNGV.

This clone has just one count. This rearrangement joins TRBV7-9 to TRBJ2-3, with 7 positions matching TRBD2. The length of the CDR3 is 16 residues. Germline loops: CDR1 SEHNR, CDR2 FQNEAQ (reference sequence). V lost 1 base and J lost 5; bases outside the gene matches: 9. The CDR3 DNA reads as TGTGCCAGCAGCTTAGTTGGGCGGGAGTCGGAAGATACGCAGTATTTT. Its protein is CASSLVGRESEDTQYF.

V and J are TRBV4-3 and TRBJ2-7; D gene unclear. The CDR3 runs 13 residues. The V gene lost 1 base and the J gene lost 7 bases, with 11 bases spanning the gap. Germline V gene lookup returns CDR1 LGHNA and CDR2 YSLEER. The CDR3 DNA is TGCGCCAGCAGCCAAGGCCCGAATAAGGAGCAGTACTTC. It translates to CASSQGPNKEQYF.

The J gene is TRBJ2-3, the V gene TRBV2, with D tentatively TRBD2 (6 bases). This CDR3 comprises 15 residues. Germline CDR1 and CDR2: SNHLY and FYNNEI. The V gene lost 7 bases and the J gene lost 0 bases, with 14 bases spanning the gap. The CDR3 nucleotides are TGTGCCAGCAAGATCAGACTAGGTAGCACAGATACGCAGTATTTT. Translating it yields CASKIRLGSTDTQYF.

The rearrangement joins TRBV6-5 to TRBJ2-7, with D uncertain. CDR1 and CDR2 (germline): MNHEY, SVGAGI. V lost 2 bases, J lost 5 bases, and 16 bases lay in between. This CDR3 contains 15 residues. CDR3 in DNA: TGTGCCAGCAGTTACAATGGCGGCAGTCCCCACGAGCAGTACTTC. Its protein product is CASSYNGGSPHEQYF.